A selection of T cell receptor beta chains follows, all from one sample in a study of cytomegalovirus exposure and HLA in healthy donors. Sequencing was performed with immunoSEQ multiplex PCR; in TCRdb, only in-frame clones are kept and a portion is missing. This table has over 60,000 clones, 70% to 75% appearing once. Material: PBMCs. The receptors here all came from a woman between 25 and 40 years old in good health and CMV-seronegative. The CDR3 runs from the conserved cysteine through the conserved F or W. Each record gives: CDR3 length, J gene, V gene, D gene, CDR3 protein, CDR3 DNA. The D gene is left open where the match is weak.

>12|TRBJ2-1|TRBV11-2|.
CASSRGYNEQFF
TGTGCCAGCAGCCGGGGTTACAATGAGCAGTTCTTC
>15|TRBJ1-4|TRBV6-5|.
CASSYSVRSNEKLFF
TGTGCCAGCAGTTACTCGGTCAGATCTAATGAAAAACTGTTTTTT
>13|TRBJ1-4|TRBV6-4|.
CASSEQEGEKLFF
TGTGCCAGCAGTGAACAGGAAGGGGAAAAACTGTTTTTT
>13|TRBJ2-7|TRBV27|TRBD1
CASSVDRVAEQYF
TGTGCCAGCAGTGTCGACAGGGTGGCCGAGCAGTACTTC
>16|TRBJ1-2|TRBV6-6|TRBD1
CASSLGQARLYYGYTF
TGTGCCAGCAGTTTGGGACAGGCCCGGCTGTACTATGGCTACACCTTC
>15|TRBJ2-7|TRBV5-1|TRBD1
CASSTGQGFRYEQYF
TGCGCCAGCAGCACGGGACAGGGGTTTCGTTACGAGCAGTACTTC
>16|TRBJ2-1|TRBV9|TRBD2
CASSVEMSGSLSEQFF
TGTGCCAGCAGCGTAGAAATGAGCGGGAGCCTGAGTGAGCAGTTCTTC
>15|TRBJ2-3|TRBV6-4|TRBD1
CASTIRDRAKDTQYF
TGTGCCAGCACTATCCGGGACAGAGCCAAAGATACGCAGTATTTT
>15|TRBJ2-7|TRBV10-2|TRBD1
CASNPDRVHSYEQYF
TGCGCCAGCAACCCGGACAGGGTACACTCCTACGAGCAGTACTTC
>13|TRBJ2-2|TRBV5-3|TRBD1
CARSGTGHRGAVF
TGTGCCAGAAGCGGAACGGGACACAGGGGAGCTGTTTTT